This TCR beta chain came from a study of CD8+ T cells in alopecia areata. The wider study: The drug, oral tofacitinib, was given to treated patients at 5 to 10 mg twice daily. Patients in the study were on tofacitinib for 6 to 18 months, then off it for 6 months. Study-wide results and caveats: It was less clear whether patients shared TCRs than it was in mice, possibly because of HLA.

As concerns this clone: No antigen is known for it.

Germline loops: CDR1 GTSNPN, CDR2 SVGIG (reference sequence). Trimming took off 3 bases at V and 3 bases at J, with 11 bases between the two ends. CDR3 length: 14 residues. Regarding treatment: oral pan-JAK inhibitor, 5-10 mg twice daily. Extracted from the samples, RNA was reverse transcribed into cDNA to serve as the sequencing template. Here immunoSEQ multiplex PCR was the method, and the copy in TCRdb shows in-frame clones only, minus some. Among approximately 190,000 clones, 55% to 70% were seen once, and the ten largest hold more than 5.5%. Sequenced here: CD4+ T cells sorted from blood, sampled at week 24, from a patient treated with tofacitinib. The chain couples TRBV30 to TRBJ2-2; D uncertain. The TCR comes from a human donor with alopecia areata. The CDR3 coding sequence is TGTGCCTGGAGGCCATACAAGTACACCGGGGAGCTGTTTTTT. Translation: CAWRPYKYTGELFF. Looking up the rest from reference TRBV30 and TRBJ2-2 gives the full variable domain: SQTIHQWPATLVQPVGSPLSLECTVEGTSNPNLYWYRQAAGRGLQLLFYSVGIGQISSEVPQNLSASRPQDRQFILSSKKLLLSDSGFYLCAWRPYKYTGELFFGEGSRLTVL.